This paragraph reports one T cell receptor beta chain. This record belongs to a study of monozygotic twins with inflammatory bowel disease. TCRdb re-called the 5' RACE reads; every CDR3 protein appears as one record, without DNA. The sample totals 93,000 or so distinct CDR3 sequences. The CDR3 extends over 15 amino acids. Germline values: CDR1 DFQATT, CDR2 SNEGSKA (reference sequence). This receptor was taken from a human donor with ulcerative colitis or Crohn's disease, or a healthy co-twin of an affected twin (not recorded which). The specimen sequenced was blood. V gene TRBV20-1 combines with J gene TRBJ2-3; TCRdb proposes TRBD2, but this gene call is untestable without DNA. The CDR3 loop reads CSATVSGGRTDTQYF.